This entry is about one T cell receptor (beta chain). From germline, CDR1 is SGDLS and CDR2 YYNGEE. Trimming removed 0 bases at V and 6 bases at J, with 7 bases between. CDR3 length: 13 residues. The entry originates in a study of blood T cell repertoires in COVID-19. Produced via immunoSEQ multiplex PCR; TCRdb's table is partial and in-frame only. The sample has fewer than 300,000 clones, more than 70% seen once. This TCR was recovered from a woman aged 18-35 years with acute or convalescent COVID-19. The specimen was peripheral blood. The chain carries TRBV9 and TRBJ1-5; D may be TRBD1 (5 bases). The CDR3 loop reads CASSVATGQPQHF. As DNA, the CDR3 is TGTGCCAGCAGCGTAGCTACAGGTCAGCCCCAGCATTTT.